This TCR beta chain was captured by sequencing in a study of T cell responses to AZD1222 COVID-19 vaccine. Overall study results and limits: The study found vaccine-associated CD4 TCRs spanning spike, dominant at 160-218 and 743-854.

With respect to this clone: The antigen is not known.

Measured with immunoSEQ multiplex PCR; TCRdb has only the in-frame clones, and not every one. The sample shows approximately 100,000 clones, around nine tenths of them seen only once. With 7 bases clipped from V and 0 bases from J, the junction kept 9 bases outside the gene matches. In germline, CDR1 is SGHNT, CDR2 YYREEE (reference sequence). The CDR3 is 16 amino acids. This chain uses TRBV5-4 with TRBJ2-5, with TRBD2 matching 10 bases. The source of this sequence is an adult in good health. Source: peripheral blood, taken on day 0 of AZD1222 vaccination. CDR3 amino acids: CASRGGTSGNQETQYF. The CDR3 DNA is TGTGCCAGCCGGGGGGGAACTAGCGGGAACCAAGAGACCCAGTACTTC.